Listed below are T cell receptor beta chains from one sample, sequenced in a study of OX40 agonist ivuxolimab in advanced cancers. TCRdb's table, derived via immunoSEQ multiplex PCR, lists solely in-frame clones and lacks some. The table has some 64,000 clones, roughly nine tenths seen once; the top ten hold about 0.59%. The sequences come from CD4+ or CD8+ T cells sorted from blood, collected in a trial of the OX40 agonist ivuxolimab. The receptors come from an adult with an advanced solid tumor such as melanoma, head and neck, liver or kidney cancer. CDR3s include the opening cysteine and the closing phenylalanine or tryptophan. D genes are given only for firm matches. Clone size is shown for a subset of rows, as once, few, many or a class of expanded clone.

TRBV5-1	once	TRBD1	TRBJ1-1	TGCGCCAGCAACAGGGGCGGGGGGAACACTGAAGCTTTCTTT	CASNRGGGNTEAFF
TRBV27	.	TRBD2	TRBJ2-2	TGTGCCAGCAGTTTTTTGTCGCGGGGGGGCCGGGAGCTGTTTTTT	CASSFLSRGGRELFF
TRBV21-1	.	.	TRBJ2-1	TGTGCCAGCAGCAGATGTCGCCGACAGGGGTTCCATGAGCAGTTCTTC	CASSRCRRQGFHEQFF
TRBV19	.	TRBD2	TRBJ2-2	TGTGCCAGTAGTATGGCGGGAGTAACCGGGGAGCTGTTTTTT	CASSMAGVTGELFF
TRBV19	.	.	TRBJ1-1	TGTGCCAGTAGTAACAGACTGAACACTGAAGCTTTCTTT	CASSNRLNTEAFF
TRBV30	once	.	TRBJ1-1	TGTGCCTGGGGTAGGGTGAACACTGAAGCTTTCTTT	CAWGRVNTEAFF
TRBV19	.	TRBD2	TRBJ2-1	TGTGCCAGCCGGACTAGCGGGGGGTACAATGAGCAGTTCTTC	CASRTSGGYNEQFF
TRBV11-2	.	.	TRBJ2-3	TGTGCCAGCAGCTTACTCCCGCAGGGGTGGGCAGATACGCAGTATTTT	CASSLLPQGWADTQYF
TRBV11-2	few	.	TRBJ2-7	TGTGCCAGCAGCCCCTCGCCGGGCCCCTCCTACGAGCAGTACTTC	CASSPSPGPSYEQYF
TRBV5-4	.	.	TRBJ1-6	TGTGCCAGCAGTCAGGACCTACTGACGGGATCACCCCTCCACTTT	CASSQDLLTGSPLHF
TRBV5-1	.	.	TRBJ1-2	TGCGCCAGCAGCTCTCGTGGCGGGACACTCGATGGCTACACCTTC	CASSSRGGTLDGYTF
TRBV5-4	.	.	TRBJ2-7	TGTGCCAGCAGCTTGGATTGGCGGGACGAGCAGTACTTC	CASSLDWRDEQYF